Listed below are T cell receptor beta chains from one sample, sequenced in a study of blood T cell repertoires in COVID-19. Repertoires were generated with immunoSEQ multiplex PCR, while TCRdb's copy carries only in-frame clones and drops some. Counted here are 35,000 to 55,000 clones, 80% to 90% occurring once; the ten biggest clones make up about 4.7%. Sequenced input: peripheral blood. All receptors come from a human donor in a cohort sampled during active COVID-19. Each CDR3 is given with its conserved first and last residue. The D gene is left open where the match is weak. Clone size appears in some rows only: once, few, many, or a class for an expanded clone.

d_call	cdr3_length	clone_size	v_call	j_call	cdr3_aa	cdr3_nt
TRBD2	17	.	TRBV7-2	TRBJ2-1	CASSLRLAGGVENEQFF	TGTGCCAGCAGCTTACGACTAGCGGGAGGGGTAGAGAATGAGCAGTTCTTC
TRBD2	15	.	TRBV29-1	TRBJ2-3	CSVEKRLAIWDTQYF	TGCAGCGTTGAAAAGCGACTAGCGATTTGGGATACGCAGTATTTT
.	15	.	TRBV7-2	TRBJ2-1	CASLRRRSSYNEQFF	TGTGCCAGCCTAAGGAGGCGGTCCTCCTACAATGAGCAGTTCTTC
TRBD1	15	.	TRBV5-4	TRBJ1-4	CASSVSGQGREKLFF	TGTGCCAGCAGCGTCTCGGGACAGGGACGAGAAAAACTGTTTTTT
.	16	once	TRBV5-5	TRBJ2-7	CASSPLRSRETYEQYF	TGTGCCAGCAGTCCCCTCCGGAGCAGGGAAACTTACGAGCAGTACTTC
TRBD2	16	.	TRBV5-4	TRBJ2-5	CASSLTSGRALETQYF	TGTGCCAGCAGCCTGACTAGCGGGAGGGCCCTCGAGACCCAGTACTTC
.	14	.	TRBV6-2/TRBV6-3	TRBJ2-1	CASSLQRSYYEQFF	TGTGCCAGCAGCCTTCAGAGGAGTTACTATGAGCAGTTCTTC
TRBD2	17	.	TRBV24-1	TRBJ2-1	CATSDSPSLAGVDEQFF	TGTGCCACCAGTGATTCGCCTTCGCTAGCGGGAGTGGATGAGCAGTTCTTC
.	16	.	TRBV6-4	TRBJ2-1	CASSDSKVEGPNEQFF	TGTGCCAGCAGTGACTCTAAGGTGGAGGGGCCTAATGAGCAGTTCTTC
.	15	few	TRBV7-3	TRBJ2-1	CASSLQRSSYNEQFF	TGTGCCAGCAGCTTACAGCGGAGCTCCTACAATGAGCAGTTCTTC
TRBD2	16	.	TRBV28	TRBJ2-7	CASSIITSGRINEQYF	TGTGCCAGCAGTATCATTACTAGCGGGAGGATCAACGAGCAGTACTTC
TRBD1	15	.	TRBV18	TRBJ1-4	CASSPQTGVEEKLFF	TGTGCCAGCTCACCACAGACAGGGGTTGAGGAAAAACTGTTTTTT
.	15	.	TRBV5-1	TRBJ1-2	CASSLGTVANYGYTF	TGCGCCAGCAGCTTGGGGACAGTAGCTAACTATGGCTACACCTTC
TRBD1	13	.	TRBV30	TRBJ1-1	CAWSAAGGTEAFF	TGTGCCTGGAGTGCGGCAGGGGGCACTGAAGCTTTCTTT
.	14	once	TRBV7-9	TRBJ2-6	CASSDNSGANVLTF	TGTGCCAGCTCCGACAACTCTGGGGCCAACGTCCTGACTTTC
.	12	.	TRBV29-1	TRBJ1-2	CSVARANYGYTF	TGCAGCGTTGCCCGAGCTAACTATGGCTACACCTTC
.	14	.	TRBV11-3	TRBJ2-7	CASSPSVVAHEQYF	TGTGCCAGCAGCCCGAGCGTGGTAGCGCACGAGCAGTACTTC
.	14	once	TRBV7-8	TRBJ2-1	CASSLAGGYNEQFF	TGTGCCAGCAGCTTAGCGGGAGGCTACAATGAGCAGTTCTTC
.	13	.	TRBV3-1/TRBV3-2	TRBJ2-2	CASSHRESGELFF	TGTGCCAGCAGCCACCGAGAGTCCGGGGAGCTGTTTTTT
.	11	.	TRBV19	TRBJ2-1	CASSNPGQQFF	TGTGCCAGTAGTAATCCGGGTCAGCAGTTCTTC
TRBD1	14	.	TRBV7-4	TRBJ2-7	CASSLDRGAYEQYF	TGTGCCAGCAGCTTAGACAGGGGTGCCTACGAGCAGTACTTC
TRBD2	17	.	TRBV27	TRBJ2-3	CASRLSGLAGGTDTQYF	TGTGCCAGCAGACTCTCTGGACTAGCGGGAGGCACAGATACGCAGTATTTT
.	14	.	TRBV7-2	TRBJ1-1	CASSLAGPNTEAFF	TGTGCCAGCAGCTTGGCAGGTCCGAACACTGAAGCTTTCTTT
.	14	.	TRBV28	TRBJ2-5	CASRTLAGLETQYF	TGTGCCAGCAGAACCTTAGCAGGGTTGGAGACCCAGTACTTC
.	16	.	TRBV5-6	TRBJ2-5	CASSLFLAMIQETQYF	TGTGCCAGCAGCTTGTTTCTAGCGATGATCCAAGAGACCCAGTACTTC
TRBD1	14	.	TRBV5-5	TRBJ2-5	CASSQGTGGRAQYF	TGTGCCAGCAGCCAGGGGACAGGCGGAAGGGCCCAGTACTTC
.	15	few	TRBV7-3	TRBJ2-6	CASTPRASGANVLTF	TGTGCCAGCACTCCCAGGGCCTCTGGGGCCAACGTCCTGACTTTC
TRBD1	15	.	TRBV7-3	TRBJ2-2	CASSPGTGNTGELFF	TGTGCCAGCAGCCCCGGGACAGGGAACACCGGGGAGCTGTTTTTT
TRBD1	18	.	TRBV24-1	TRBJ2-1	CATSDSPGQGANYNEQFF	TGTGCCACCAGTGATTCTCCGGGACAGGGTGCGAACTACAATGAGCAGTTCTTC
.	17	.	TRBV2	TRBJ2-5	CASSESPPTEAQETQYF	TGTGCCAGCAGTGAATCCCCTCCGACAGAAGCACAAGAGACCCAGTACTTC
TRBD1	12	few	TRBV28	TRBJ1-5	CASSSLRGLQHF	TGTGCCAGCAGTTCTCTCAGGGGGCTTCAGCATTTT
TRBD2	17	.	TRBV28	TRBJ2-1	CASSPNGLAELYNEQFF	TGTGCCAGCAGTCCAAACGGACTAGCGGAACTCTACAATGAGCAGTTCTTC
.	13	once	TRBV2	TRBJ2-7	CASRGGLSYEQYF	TGTGCCAGCAGGGGGGGGCTCTCCTACGAGCAGTACTTC
.	14	.	TRBV7-3	TRBJ2-3	CATALTASTDTQYF	TGTGCCACCGCTTTGACAGCTAGCACAGATACGCAGTATTTT
.	14	.	TRBV6-2/TRBV6-3	TRBJ2-7	CASIPVSGSYEQYF	TGTGCCAGCATCCCCGTTAGCGGATCCTACGAGCAGTACTTC
TRBD1	12	.	TRBV2	TRBJ1-4	CASRSTGLKLFF	TGTGCCAGCAGATCGACAGGGTTGAAACTGTTTTTT
.	12	.	TRBV3-1/TRBV3-2	TRBJ2-5	CASRRISGTQYF	TGTGCCAGCAGACGGATTTCGGGGACCCAGTACTTC
TRBD2	18	once	TRBV19	TRBJ2-7	CASSIRPYELAESYEQYF	TGTGCCAGTAGTATCCGCCCCTATGAGCTAGCGGAGTCCTACGAGCAGTACTTC
TRBD1	15	.	TRBV5-4	TRBJ2-3	CASRLDRGWTDTQYF	TGTGCCAGCAGGCTGGACAGGGGTTGGACAGATACGCAGTATTTT
TRBD1	13	.	TRBV7-2	TRBJ1-1	CASSSHDRVVAFF	TGTGCCAGCAGCTCGCACGACAGGGTGGTAGCTTTCTTT
.	16	once	TRBV7-3	TRBJ2-1	CASSSRSGLSYNEQFF	TGTGCCAGCAGCTCTCGAAGCGGGCTTTCCTACAATGAGCAGTTCTTC
.	15	.	TRBV11-2	TRBJ1-1	CASSLVGGRTTEAFF	TGTGCCAGCAGCTTAGTGGGGGGGCGAACAACTGAAGCTTTCTTT
TRBD1	16	.	TRBV25-1	TRBJ1-3	CASSEFRTGVGNTIYF	TGTGCCAGCAGTGAATTTAGGACAGGGGTCGGAAACACCATATATTTT
.	18	.	TRBV5-6	TRBJ2-1	CASSRTLKSGISYNEQFF	TGTGCCAGCAGCCGGACCTTAAAGTCAGGGATATCCTACAATGAGCAGTTCTTC
TRBD1	14	.	TRBV9	TRBJ2-5	CASSGRTGRETQYF	TGTGCCAGCAGCGGAAGGACAGGGAGGGAGACCCAGTACTTC
.	17	.	TRBV13	TRBJ1-6	CASSLRSRTVQNSPLHF	TGTGCCAGCAGCTTACGGTCCCGGACAGTCCAGAACTCACCCCTCCACTTT
TRBD2	16	few	TRBV6-6	TRBJ2-2	CASSRRTSGDTGELFF	TGTGCCAGCAGTCGACGGACTAGCGGGGACACCGGGGAGCTGTTTTTT
.	12	.	TRBV27	TRBJ1-6	CASSFPNSPLHF	TGTGCCAGCAGTTTCCCAAATTCACCCCTCCACTTT
.	12	.	TRBV28	TRBJ1-5	CATNGGNQPQHF	TGTGCCACCAACGGAGGGAATCAGCCCCAGCATTTT
.	16	.	TRBV5-1	TRBJ2-3	CASSFQTPQITDTQYF	TGCGCCAGCAGCTTTCAGACACCACAGATCACAGATACGCAGTATTTT
.	12	once	TRBV18	TRBJ1-2	CASSYPGSGYTF	TGTGCCAGCTCTTACCCGGGGTCTGGCTACACCTTC
TRBD1	13	.	TRBV2	TRBJ2-2	CASQGDPTGELFF	TGTGCCAGCCAGGGGGATCCCACCGGGGAGCTGTTTTTT
.	16	.	TRBV7-9	TRBJ2-6	CASTFVWGAGANVLTF	TGTGCCAGCACCTTCGTTTGGGGGGCTGGGGCCAACGTCCTGACTTTC
.	15	.	TRBV6-1	TRBJ1-4	CASSDRGHAREKLFF	TGTGCCAGCAGTGACCGGGGACACGCACGGGAAAAACTGTTTTTT